The rows below give T cell receptor beta chains drawn from one sample of a study of T cell responses to AZD1222 COVID-19 vaccine. Profiling relied on immunoSEQ multiplex PCR, and the TCRdb table lists in-frame clones only, not all of them. The table lists over 60,000 clones, 80% of them singletons. Specimen: peripheral blood, collected 28 days after the second AZD1222 dose. The source is an adult who received the AZD1222 COVID-19 vaccine. Each CDR3 is given without its conserved first and last residue. The order of the fields is clone size, V gene, J gene, CDR3 protein. Rows may omit the clone size; those that give it use once, few, many or a size class.

clone size: few
V gene: TRBV4-1
J gene: TRBJ2-1
CDR3 protein: ASSELAGVSSPTQF

clone size: few
V gene: TRBV19
J gene: TRBJ2-1
CDR3 protein: ASSTGPGLADLF

clone size: NA
V gene: TRBV15
J gene: TRBJ2-3
CDR3 protein: ATSRELTGGLDTQY

clone size: NA
V gene: TRBV7-9
J gene: TRBJ1-4
CDR3 protein: ASSGQGVEKLF

clone size: NA
V gene: TRBV18
J gene: TRBJ1-1
CDR3 protein: ASSPLTTSAGTEAF

clone size: NA
V gene: TRBV5-6
J gene: TRBJ1-3
CDR3 protein: ASSPQGASSGNTIY

clone size: once
V gene: TRBV5-6
J gene: TRBJ2-7
CDR3 protein: ASSWTGPNYEQY

clone size: many
V gene: TRBV19
J gene: TRBJ1-5
CDR3 protein: ASSIQVRISNQPQH

clone size: NA
V gene: TRBV4-1
J gene: TRBJ2-1
CDR3 protein: ASSQVPPPDPYNEQF

clone size: few
V gene: TRBV6-2/TRBV6-3
J gene: TRBJ2-2
CDR3 protein: ASSNQGHYTGELF

clone size: NA
V gene: TRBV7-9
J gene: TRBJ2-2
CDR3 protein: ASSFSSAGGTGELF

clone size: once
V gene: TRBV20-1
J gene: TRBJ2-3
CDR3 protein: SASRDSRSSTDTQY

clone size: NA
V gene: TRBV11-2
J gene: TRBJ2-1
CDR3 protein: ASSLGGLAGGYNEQF

clone size: NA
V gene: TRBV5-4
J gene: TRBJ2-2
CDR3 protein: ASGGASTGELF

clone size: NA
V gene: TRBV7-2
J gene: TRBJ1-1
CDR3 protein: ASSLDRENTNTEAF

clone size: NA
V gene: TRBV7-6
J gene: TRBJ2-2
CDR3 protein: ASRLYPAGELF

clone size: few
V gene: TRBV7-9
J gene: TRBJ1-4
CDR3 protein: ASSLYGTQLF

clone size: NA
V gene: TRBV5-1
J gene: TRBJ1-6
CDR3 protein: ASTRESNSPLH

clone size: NA
V gene: TRBV6-2/TRBV6-3
J gene: TRBJ2-1
CDR3 protein: ASSYSRRSNEQF

clone size: NA
V gene: TRBV2
J gene: TRBJ1-2
CDR3 protein: ASSVRGYGYT

clone size: NA
V gene: TRBV19
J gene: TRBJ1-2
CDR3 protein: ASTGGGYGYT

clone size: NA
V gene: TRBV27
J gene: TRBJ2-1
CDR3 protein: ASILYSGGDEQF

clone size: NA
V gene: TRBV5-1
J gene: TRBJ1-2
CDR3 protein: ASSPLVRQREHYGYT

clone size: NA
V gene: TRBV2
J gene: TRBJ2-7
CDR3 protein: ASSPFLAGDPYEQY

clone size: NA
V gene: TRBV5-4
J gene: TRBJ1-6
CDR3 protein: ASSLGPWLNSPLH

clone size: NA
V gene: TRBV4-2
J gene: TRBJ1-2
CDR3 protein: ASSQNPSSRDRTNYGYT

clone size: NA
V gene: TRBV7-8
J gene: TRBJ2-5
CDR3 protein: ASSERDNQETQY

clone size: once
V gene: TRBV19
J gene: TRBJ2-1
CDR3 protein: ASRPTSGSSDEQF

clone size: NA
V gene: TRBV14
J gene: TRBJ2-3
CDR3 protein: ASSQRTSGGTDTQY

clone size: NA
V gene: TRBV18
J gene: TRBJ1-1
CDR3 protein: ASSRGTGGKNTEAF

clone size: medium-sized
V gene: TRBV6-2/TRBV6-3
J gene: TRBJ2-3
CDR3 protein: ASSFPVGSGGDTQY

clone size: few
V gene: TRBV5-1
J gene: TRBJ1-2
CDR3 protein: ASSPDSPAVYGYT

clone size: NA
V gene: TRBV29-1
J gene: TRBJ2-7
CDR3 protein: TGGQQNYEQY

clone size: NA
V gene: TRBV5-1
J gene: TRBJ2-5
CDR3 protein: ASRDTGNQETQY

clone size: NA
V gene: TRBV28
J gene: TRBJ1-2
CDR3 protein: ASKGTIQGGYT

clone size: once
V gene: TRBV11-3
J gene: TRBJ2-2
CDR3 protein: ASSLRTGELF

clone size: NA
V gene: TRBV20-1
J gene: TRBJ1-1
CDR3 protein: SASSVSLNTEAF

clone size: NA
V gene: TRBV29-1
J gene: TRBJ2-3
CDR3 protein: SATLWGTGETTQY

clone size: few
V gene: TRBV5-6
J gene: TRBJ2-3
CDR3 protein: ASSLRGPRTDTQY

clone size: NA
V gene: TRBV12-5
J gene: TRBJ1-5
CDR3 protein: ASGLSDQPQH

clone size: NA
V gene: TRBV18
J gene: TRBJ1-1
CDR3 protein: ASGGVDTEAF

clone size: NA
V gene: TRBV27
J gene: TRBJ1-1
CDR3 protein: ASSQTGMSTEAF

clone size: once
V gene: TRBV2
J gene: TRBJ2-7
CDR3 protein: ASQPVYRTVSSYEQY

clone size: NA
V gene: TRBV19
J gene: TRBJ1-1
CDR3 protein: ASSIDRVGPEAF

clone size: NA
V gene: TRBV19
J gene: TRBJ2-2
CDR3 protein: ASGDLAGHTGELF

clone size: NA
V gene: TRBV12-2
J gene: TRBJ2-5
CDR3 protein: ASRLWETQY

clone size: once
V gene: TRBV30
J gene: TRBJ1-1
CDR3 protein: AWKDVNTEAF